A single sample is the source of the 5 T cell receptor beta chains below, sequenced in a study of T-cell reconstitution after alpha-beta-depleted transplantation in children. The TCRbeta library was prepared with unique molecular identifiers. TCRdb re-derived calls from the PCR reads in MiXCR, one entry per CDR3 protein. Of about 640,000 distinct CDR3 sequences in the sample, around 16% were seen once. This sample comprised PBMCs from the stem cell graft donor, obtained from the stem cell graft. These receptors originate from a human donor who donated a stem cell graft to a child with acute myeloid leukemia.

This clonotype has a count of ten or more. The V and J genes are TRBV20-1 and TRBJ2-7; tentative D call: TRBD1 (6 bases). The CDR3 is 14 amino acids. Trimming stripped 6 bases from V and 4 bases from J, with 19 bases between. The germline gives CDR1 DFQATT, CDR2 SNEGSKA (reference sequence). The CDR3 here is CSARGFGSRYEQYF. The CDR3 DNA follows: TGCAGTGCAAGGGGGTTTGGGTCTAGGTACGAGCAGTACTTC.

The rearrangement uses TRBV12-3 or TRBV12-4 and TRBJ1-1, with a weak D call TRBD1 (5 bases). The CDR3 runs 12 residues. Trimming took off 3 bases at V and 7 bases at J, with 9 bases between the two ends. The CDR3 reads CASSFPQGEAFF. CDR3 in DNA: TGTGCCAGCAGTTTCCCCCAGGGTGAAGCTTTCTTT.

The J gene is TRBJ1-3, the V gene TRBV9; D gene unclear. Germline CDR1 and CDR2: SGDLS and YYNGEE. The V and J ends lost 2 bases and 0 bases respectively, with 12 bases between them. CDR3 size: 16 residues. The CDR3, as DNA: TGTGCCAGCAGCGTCTGGACCGGAGACTCTGGAAACACCATATATTTT. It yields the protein CASSVWTGDSGNTIYF.

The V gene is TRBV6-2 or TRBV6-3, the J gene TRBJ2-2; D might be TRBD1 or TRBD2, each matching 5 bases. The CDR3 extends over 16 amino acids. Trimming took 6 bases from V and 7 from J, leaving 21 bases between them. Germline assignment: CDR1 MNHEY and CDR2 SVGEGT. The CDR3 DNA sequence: TGTGCCAGCAGCCGCGCGGGCCAGGGTGATCGCGGGGAGCTGTTTTTT. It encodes CASSRAGQGDRGELFF.

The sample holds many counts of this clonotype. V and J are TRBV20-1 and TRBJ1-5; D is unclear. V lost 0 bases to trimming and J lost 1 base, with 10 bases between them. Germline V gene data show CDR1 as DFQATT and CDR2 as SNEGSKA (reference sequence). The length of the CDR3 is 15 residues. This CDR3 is CSARDLDGSNQPQHF. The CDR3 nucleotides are TGCAGTGCTAGAGATTTGGACGGAAGCAATCAGCCCCAGCATTTT.